Shown below are 21 T cell receptor beta chains from a single sample sequenced in a study of cytomegalovirus exposure and HLA in healthy donors. The PCR was carried out with 60 Vbeta primers and 13 Jbeta primers. Profiling relied on immunoSEQ multiplex PCR, and the TCRdb table lists in-frame clones only, not all of them. Of under 150,000 clones in the sample, around 60% were seen once. The sample taken for sequencing was PBMCs. The receptor set was obtained from a man aged 35-49 years in good health and CMV-seropositive.

The J gene is TRBJ1-3, the V gene TRBV18; D may be TRBD1 (6 bases). The CDR3 is 14 amino acids. The germline gives CDR1 KGHSH, CDR2 LQKENI. V dropped 1 base and J dropped 4 bases, with 8 bases sitting between them. As DNA, the CDR3 is TGTGCCAGCTCACCACAGGGGGAAGGAAACACCATATATTTT. Protein sequence: CASSPQGEGNTIYF.

The chain couples TRBV19 to TRBJ1-5; no clear D. V lost 7 bases, J lost 6 bases, and 13 bases lay in between. The CDR3 is made up of 13 amino acids. CDR1 and CDR2 (germline): LNHDA, SQIVND (reference sequence). DNA for the CDR3: TGTGCCAGTACCCCGTCCCCTTTTCAGCCCCAGCATTTT. Translated: CASTPSPFQPQHF.

The chain couples TRBV11-2 to TRBJ2-5, with D possibly matching TRBD2 (6 bases). Germline CDR1 SGHAT, CDR2 FQNNGV. The CDR3 runs to 16 residues. Trimming shortened V by 2 bases and J by 4 bases, and 17 bases separated the two germline ends. The chain's CDR3 is CASSLILGQGGETQYF. As DNA, the CDR3 is TGTGCCAGCAGCTTAATACTGGGTCAGGGAGGAGAGACCCAGTACTTC.

V is TRBV29-1 and J is TRBJ2-1; 8 bases line up with TRBD1. Trimming cost V 7 bases and J 5 bases; bases outside gene matches: 7. CDR3 length equals 13 residues. CDR1 and CDR2 (germline): SQVTM, ANQGSEA. Written as DNA, the CDR3 is TGCAGCGCATCCGACAGGGGCCACAATGAGCAGTTCTTC. Residues: CSASDRGHNEQFF.

The chain employs TRBV5-1 and TRBJ2-2; no firm D call. Per the germline V gene, CDR1 is SGHRS and CDR2 is YFSETQ. The CDR3 extends over 16 amino acids. V lost 3 bases and J lost 2, with 14 bases in between. The CDR3 coding sequence is TGCGCCAGCAGCTCAACACATCTGCATAACACCGGGGAGCTGTTTTTT. Its translation is CASSSTHLHNTGELFF.

In this sample, this clone turned up a few times. V gene TRBV5-4 combines with J gene TRBJ2-2; 7 bases agree with TRBD2. The V segment lost 6 bases and the J segment 1 base; nucleotides outside the gene matches: 3. The CDR3 consists of 14 residues. Germline-derived CDR1 and CDR2 are SGHNT and YYREEE (reference sequence). The DNA of the CDR3 is TGTGCCAGCACCCCGGGGGGGAACACCGGGGAGCTGTTTTTT. Residues: CASTPGGNTGELFF.

This rearrangement joins TRBV6-1 to TRBJ1-2; D might be TRBD1 (6 bases). The V end lost 1 base, the J end lost 7 bases, and 16 bases lay between the germline ends. Germline V gives CDR1 MNHNS, CDR2 SASEGT. This CDR3 has 15 residues. As DNA, the CDR3 is TGTGCCAGCAGTGAAGACTGGCAGGGGTTCGGTGGCTACACCTTC. It encodes CASSEDWQGFGGYTF.

The genes are TRBV29-1 and TRBJ1-1; no reliable D call. The germline gives CDR1 SQVTM, CDR2 ANQGSEA. The CDR3 spans 13 residues. Trimming removed 1 base from V and 0 bases from J, with 6 bases in between. DNA for the CDR3: TGCAGCGTTGAAGCACAGCTGAACACTGAAGCTTTCTTT. Translating gives CSVEAQLNTEAFF.

The J gene is TRBJ2-2, the V gene TRBV19, with D possibly TRBD2 on 5 matching bases. V was shortened by 10 bases and J by 6 bases, with 21 bases between the two germline ends. Germline V gene data show CDR1 as LNHDA and CDR2 as SQIVND (reference sequence). This CDR3 is built from 15 residues. CDR3 sequence: CATRQTGKKPGELFF. The CDR3 DNA sequence: TGTGCCACTAGGCAGACCGGGAAAAAACCCGGGGAGCTGTTTTTT.

The CDR3 DNA is TGCGCCAGCAGTGAGTTGGGACAGGGGGACACTGAAGCTTTCTTT. Translated: CASSELGQGDTEAFF. The chain uses TRBV10-2 and TRBJ1-1, with 11 positions matching TRBD1. The J segment lost 3 bases and the V segment lost 1 base, leaving 1 base of the junction unmatched. CDR1 WSHSY and CDR2 SAAADI come from the germline V gene. This CDR3 has 15 residues.

The chain recombines TRBV11-1 with TRBJ2-7, with D perhaps TRBD2 (5 bases). V lost 6 bases, J lost 2 bases, and 8 bases lay in between. The germline gives CDR1 SGHAT, CDR2 FQDESV (reference sequence). The CDR3 has 12 residues. Here the CDR3 DNA reads TGTGCCAGCAGTATGGGAGCCTACGAGCAGTACTTC. Amino acid sequence: CASSMGAYEQYF.

The chain carries TRBV7-7 and TRBJ1-5, with 12 positions matching TRBD1. The CDR3 runs 20 residues. Per germline, CDR1 SSHAT and CDR2 FNYEAQ (reference sequence). Unmatched junction bases numbered 14, after V lost 5 bases and J lost 0 bases. Written as DNA, the CDR3 is TGTGCCAGCAGCCCAAATCCTCCGGGACAGGGGGCTTATAGCAATCAGCCCCAGCATTTT. Translation gives CASSPNPPGQGAYSNQPQHF.

This clone showed up just a few times. The chain links TRBV7-8 to TRBJ2-7, with a weak D call TRBD1 (6 bases). The CDR3 has 15 residues. CDR1 and CDR2 from the germline V gene are SGHVS and FQNEAQ. V was clipped by 1 base and J by 0 bases, with 10 bases between them. The CDR3 here is CASSLEGGSSYEQYF. CDR3 nucleotide sequence: TGTGCCAGCAGCTTAGAAGGGGGTAGCTCCTACGAGCAGTACTTC.

The rearrangement joins TRBV28 to TRBJ1-4, with D maybe TRBD1 (6 bases). V lost 3 bases to trimming and J lost 14 bases, with 13 bases between them. This CDR3 is 12 amino acids long. Germline CDR1 reads MDHEN; CDR2 reads SYDVKM. CDR3 protein: CASSLEERGLFF. The CDR3 DNA is TGTGCCAGCAGTTTGGAGGAGAGGGGGCTGTTTTTT.

The chain carries TRBV4-3 and TRBJ2-7, with 7 bases lining up with TRBD1. The junction had 3 bases not matched to a gene; V was cut back by 2 bases and J by 2 bases. Per germline, CDR1 LGHNA and CDR2 YSLEER. The CDR3 contains 14 residues. CDR3 nucleotide sequence: TGCGCCAGCAGCCAAAGGCAGGGGGCCTACGAGCAGTACTTC. Amino acid sequence: CASSQRQGAYEQYF.

V usage is TRBV19 and J usage is TRBJ2-1; TRBD2 aligns across 13 bases. This CDR3 has 14 residues. Germline V gene sequence: CDR1 LNHDA, CDR2 SQIVND (reference sequence). Germline trimming cut 7 bases from V and 9 bases from J; bases unmatched to any gene: 6. CDR3 region: CASIGTSGIGEQFF. DNA of the CDR3: TGTGCCAGTATAGGGACTAGCGGGATAGGTGAGCAGTTCTTC. Drawing the rest from reference TRBV19 and TRBJ2-1, the complete variable domain is DGGITQSPKYLFRKEGQNVTLSCEQNLNHDAMYWYRQDPGQGLRLIYYSQIVNDFQKGDIAEGYSVSREKKESFPLTVTSAQKNPTAFYLCASIGTSGIGEQFFGPGTRLTVL.

The chain is built from TRBV25-1 and TRBJ2-3; the match to TRBD1 covers 7 bases. Germline lookup yields CDR1 MGHDK and CDR2 SYGVNS. The CDR3 is 13 residues long. J lost 4 bases, V lost 8 bases, and 6 bases had no gene match. CDR3 DNA: TGTGCCAGCGGAGACAGGGTACCAGATACGCAGTATTTT. As protein: CASGDRVPDTQYF.

The rearrangement links TRBV4-3 to TRBJ2-7, with D maybe TRBD1 (6 bases). Trimming removed 1 base at V and 0 bases at J, with 7 bases between. CDR1 and CDR2 (germline): LGHNA, YSLEER. This CDR3 spans 14 amino acids. The CDR3 DNA reads as TGCGCCAGCAGCCAAGCGGGACACTCCTACGAGCAGTACTTC. Translated: CASSQAGHSYEQYF.

This clone was observed a few times. This chain connects TRBV9 to TRBJ2-7; perhaps TRBD1 as D (5 bases). In germline, CDR1 is SGDLS, CDR2 YYNGEE. The V and J ends lost 0 bases and 7 bases respectively, with 11 bases between them. This CDR3 is 13 amino acids long. CDR3 amino acids: CASSVGASGEQYF. The CDR3, as DNA: TGTGCCAGCAGCGTAGGGGCTTCAGGGGAGCAGTACTTC.

Worth noting for this clone: The sample has other DNA sequences that encode this CDR3 too. The chain uses TRBV15 and TRBJ2-7; no reliable D call. Trimming left V 0 bases short and J 4 bases short, with 4 bases between. The CDR3 extends over 12 amino acids. Per germline, CDR1 LNHNV and CDR2 YYDKDF (reference sequence). The CDR3 sequence is CATSRDRYEQYF. In nucleotides, the CDR3 is TGTGCCACCAGCAGAGATCGTTACGAGCAGTACTTC. The variable domain in full, completed from reference TRBV15 and TRBJ2-7, reads DAMVIQNPRYQVTQFGKPVTLSCSQTLNHNVMYWYQQKSSQAPKLLFHYYDKDFNNEADTPDNFQSRRPNTSFCFLDIRSPGLGDTAMYLCATSRDRYEQYFGPGTRLTVT.

A few counts support this clone. The rearrangement links TRBV28 to TRBJ2-7; 7 bases match TRBD2. Germline lookup yields CDR1 MDHEN and CDR2 SYDVKM. The CDR3 is 15 amino acids. J was trimmed by 7 bases and V by 2 bases; bases with no gene match: 11. CDR3 loop: CASSLPMAGVGEQYF. The CDR3 DNA reads TGTGCCAGCAGTTTACCCATGGCGGGAGTGGGAGAGCAGTACTTC.